The 13 T cell receptor beta chains given below trace back to one sample, sequenced in a study of cytomegalovirus exposure and HLA in healthy donors. Use of 60 Vbeta and 13 Jbeta primers characterized the PCR. Assay: immunoSEQ multiplex PCR; the TCRdb copy retains only in-frame clones and omits some. The sample includes under 40,000 clones, about 72% of them seen just once. The specimen was PBMCs. The receptors were sampled from a woman aged 25 to 45 in good health and CMV-seropositive.

The chain joins TRBV28 to TRBJ1-3; a possible D gene is TRBD1 (6 bases). The germline V gene has CDR1 MDHEN and CDR2 SYDVKM. The CDR3 loop spans 17 amino acids. The V gene lost 3 bases and the J gene lost 0 bases, with 15 bases spanning the gap. CDR3 DNA: TGTGCCAGCAGTTTGGGCTGGACAGTGCGCTCTGGAAACACCATATATTTT. Translating gives CASSLGWTVRSGNTIYF.

The chain carries TRBV27 and TRBJ1-6; D not certain. Germline loops: CDR1 MNHEY, CDR2 SMNVEV (reference sequence). Trimming stripped 6 bases from V and 4 bases from J, with 13 bases between. This CDR3 has 15 amino acids. CDR3 protein: CASRLTGGYNSPLHF. In DNA, the CDR3 is TGTGCCAGCAGACTCACCGGAGGTTATAATTCACCCCTCCACTTT.

The chain is built from TRBV11-3 and TRBJ1-5; 7 positions agree with TRBD1. V lost 6 bases, J lost 0 bases, and 14 bases stayed unmatched. Germline CDR1 is SGHNT and CDR2 is YENEEA. This CDR3 region has 18 residues. The CDR3, as DNA: TGTGCCAGCAGGACAGACAGGGTCCGAACCTATAGCAATCAGCCCCAGCATTTT. This gives the protein CASRTDRVRTYSNQPQHF. Drawing the rest from reference TRBV11-3 and TRBJ1-5, the complete variable domain is EAGVVQSPRYKIIEKKQPVAFWCNPISGHNTLYWYLQNLGQGPELLIRYENEEAVDDSQLPKDRFSAERLKGVDSTLKIQPAELGDSAVYLCASRTDRVRTYSNQPQHFGDGTRLSIL.

The CDR3 here is CASSRRQGGRSYEQYF. The CDR3 region has the DNA TGTGCCAGCAGCCGTAGACAGGGGGGGAGGTCCTACGAGCAGTACTTC. The chain uses TRBV7-2 and TRBJ2-7; 9 bases align to TRBD1. Germline V gene sequence: CDR1 SGHTA, CDR2 FQGNSA. The CDR3 loop spans 16 amino acids. The V and J ends lost 5 bases and 1 base, in that order; junction bases with no gene match: 9.

The chain is built from TRBV18 and TRBJ1-3, with D possibly matching TRBD1 (5 bases). In germline, CDR1 is KGHSH, CDR2 LQKENI. The CDR3 totals 16 residues. V lost 3 bases and J lost 0, with 12 bases in between. As DNA, the CDR3 is TGTGCCAGCTCACCGGTCGACAGTGACTCTGGAAACACCATATATTTT. It encodes CASSPVDSDSGNTIYF. Full variable domain (remainder filled in from reference TRBV18 and TRBJ1-3): NAGVMQNPRHLVRRRGQEARLRCSPMKGHSHVYWYRQLPEEGLKFMVYLQKENIIDESGMPKERFSAEFPKEGPSILRIQQVVRGDSAAYFCASSPVDSDSGNTIYFGEGSWLTVV.

The genes are TRBV7-9 and TRBJ2-1, with D possibly matching TRBD2 (6 bases). Germline V CDR1 and CDR2: SEHNR, FQNEAQ (reference sequence). CDR3 length: 14 residues. V was cut by 2 bases and J by 4 bases, with 9 bases left in between. The CDR3 nucleotides read TGTGCCAGCAGCTTAATGGGGACTTACAATGAGCAGTTCTTC. This encodes CASSLMGTYNEQFF.

The genes are TRBV28 and TRBJ2-7; the D is unclear. Germline V gene sequence: CDR1 MDHEN, CDR2 SYDVKM. Trimming left V 6 bases short and J 0 bases short, with 6 bases between. The CDR3 is made up of 12 amino acids. CDR3 residues: CASRRNSYEQYF. CDR3 coding DNA: TGTGCCAGCAGGCGGAACTCCTACGAGCAGTACTTC.

This chain connects TRBV7-9 to TRBJ2-7, with D hard to call. Trimming removed 1 base at V and 2 bases at J, with 9 bases between. Per the germline V gene, CDR1 is SEHNR and CDR2 is FQNEAQ (reference sequence). The CDR3 extends over 14 amino acids. The CDR3 nucleotides read TGTGCCAGCAGCTTAGGCGCGATAGCCTACGAGCAGTACTTC. This translates into CASSLGAIAYEQYF.

This clone has only a few counts. The rearrangement uses TRBV5-4 and TRBJ2-7; TRBD2 might be the D (6 bases). Deletions cut 6 bases from V and 6 bases from J, with 19 bases between. Germline V gene sequence: CDR1 SGHNT, CDR2 YYREEE (reference sequence). The CDR3 runs to 14 residues. Here the CDR3 reads CASNLAGPYGEQYF. CDR3 coding DNA: TGTGCCAGCAACCTTGCGGGGCCCTACGGCGAGCAGTACTTC.

The CDR3 here is CASRKGRTGSGTEAFF. In nucleotides, the CDR3 is TGTGCCAGCAGGAAGGGTCGGACAGGGTCAGGCACTGAAGCTTTCTTT. The gene calls are TRBV25-1 and TRBJ1-1, with 8 bases lining up with TRBD1. The CDR3 runs 16 residues. V was pared by 6 bases and J by 4 bases, with 13 bases of the junction left unmatched. The V gene's germline CDR1 is MGHDK and CDR2 SYGVNS.

This clone showed up just once. The chain joins TRBV5-1 to TRBJ2-1, with TRBD2 matching 13 bases. The CDR3 has 16 amino acids. Looked up from germline, CDR1 is SGHRS and CDR2 is YFSETQ. V gave up 4 bases and J gave up 7 bases; unmatched junction bases: 8. The CDR3 loop reads CASSPLAGGYVNEQFF. DNA for the CDR3: TGCGCCAGCAGCCCACTAGCGGGGGGGTACGTGAATGAGCAGTTCTTC.

The chain carries TRBV7-9 and TRBJ1-3; TRBD1 matches at 7 bases. CDR3 length: 14 residues. Germline V gene lookup returns CDR1 SEHNR and CDR2 FQNEAQ (reference sequence). The J segment lost 7 bases and the V segment lost 4 bases, leaving 7 bases of the junction unmatched. The chain's CDR3 is CASSSLTGRNTIYF. The CDR3 region has the DNA TGTGCCAGCAGCTCGCTGACAGGGAGGAACACCATATATTTT.

In the case of this clone: Additional DNA sequences in this sample encode the identical CDR3. The chain couples TRBV5-4 to TRBJ2-5; TRBD1 agrees at 9 bases. The CDR3 is 14 amino acids. From germline, CDR1 is SGHNT and CDR2 YYREEE (reference sequence). Trimming took 4 bases from V and 5 from J; bases not matched to a gene: 6. CDR3 sequence reads: CASSGTGGEETQYF. The DNA for the CDR3 is TGTGCCAGCAGCGGAACAGGGGGCGAGGAGACCCAGTACTTC. The variable domain in full, with the rest retrieved from reference TRBV5-4 and TRBJ2-5, is ETGVTQSPTHLIKTRGQQVTLRCSSQSGHNTVSWYQQALGQGPQFIFQYYREEENGRGNFPPRFSGLQFPNYSSELNVNALELDDSALYLCASSGTGGEETQYFGPGTRLLVL.